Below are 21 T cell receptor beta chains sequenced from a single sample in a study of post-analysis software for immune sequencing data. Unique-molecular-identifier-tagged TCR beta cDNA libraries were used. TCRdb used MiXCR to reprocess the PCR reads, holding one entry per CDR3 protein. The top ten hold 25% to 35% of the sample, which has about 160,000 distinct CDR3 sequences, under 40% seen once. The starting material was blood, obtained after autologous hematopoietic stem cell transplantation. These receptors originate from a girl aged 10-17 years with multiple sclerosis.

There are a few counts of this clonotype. The CDR3 loop is CASSRSSGLSYEQYF. The CDR3 coding sequence is TGTGCCAGCAGCCGCTCTAGCGGGCTATCCTACGAGCAGTACTTC. The V call is TRBV3-1, the J call TRBJ2-7, with 8 nucleotides matching TRBD2. Germline assignment: CDR1 LGHDT and CDR2 YNNKEL (reference sequence). This CDR3 contains 15 residues. Losses at the gene ends were 4 bases for V and 1 base for J; bases not matched to a gene: 6.

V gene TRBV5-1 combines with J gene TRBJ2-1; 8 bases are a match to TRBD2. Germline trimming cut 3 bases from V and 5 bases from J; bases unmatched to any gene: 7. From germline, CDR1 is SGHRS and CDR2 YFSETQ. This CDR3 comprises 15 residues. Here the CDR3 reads CASSWGLVGDNEQFF. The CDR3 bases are TGCGCCAGCAGCTGGGGACTAGTAGGGGACAATGAGCAGTTCTTC.

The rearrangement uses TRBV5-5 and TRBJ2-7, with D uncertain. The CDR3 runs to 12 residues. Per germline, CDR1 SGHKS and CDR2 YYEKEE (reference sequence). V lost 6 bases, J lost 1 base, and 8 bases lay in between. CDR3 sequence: CASTDKSYEQYF. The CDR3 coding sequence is TGTGCCAGCACCGACAAGTCCTACGAGCAGTACTTC.

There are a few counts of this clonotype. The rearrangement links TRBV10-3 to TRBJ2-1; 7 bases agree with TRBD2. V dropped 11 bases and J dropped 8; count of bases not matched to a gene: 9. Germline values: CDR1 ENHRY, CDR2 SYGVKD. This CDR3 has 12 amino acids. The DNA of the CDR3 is TGTGCCGCCGGGACTACTCTAGATGAGCAGTTCTTC. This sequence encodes CAAGTTLDEQFF.

CDR3: CASSLVAGVSYEQYF. In DNA, the CDR3 is TGTGCCAGCAGTTTAGTGGCAGGTGTCTCCTACGAGCAGTACTTC. This rearrangement joins TRBV27 to TRBJ2-7, with D uncertain. CDR3 size: 15 residues. The V gene's germline CDR1 is MNHEY and CDR2 SMNVEV (reference sequence). Trimming removed 2 bases at V and 0 bases at J, with 11 bases between.

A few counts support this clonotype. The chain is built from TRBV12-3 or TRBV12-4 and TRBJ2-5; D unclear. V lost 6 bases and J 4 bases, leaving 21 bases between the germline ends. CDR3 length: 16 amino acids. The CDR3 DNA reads TGTGCCAGCAGCCCTGCTCGCGGAGTCGGCCCAGAGACCCAGTACTTC. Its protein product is CASSPARGVGPETQYF.

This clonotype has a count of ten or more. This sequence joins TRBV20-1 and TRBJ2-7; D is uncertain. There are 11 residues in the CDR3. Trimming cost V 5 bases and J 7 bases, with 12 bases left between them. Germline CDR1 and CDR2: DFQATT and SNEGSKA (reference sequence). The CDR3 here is CSAGAPFEQYF. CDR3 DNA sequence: TGCAGTGCTGGCGCTCCCTTTGAGCAGTACTTC.

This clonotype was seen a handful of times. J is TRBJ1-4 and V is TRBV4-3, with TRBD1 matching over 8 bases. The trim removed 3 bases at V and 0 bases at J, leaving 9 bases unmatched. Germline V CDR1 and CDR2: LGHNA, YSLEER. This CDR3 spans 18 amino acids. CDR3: CASSQEGQGRATNEKLFF. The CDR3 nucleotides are TGCGCCAGCAGCCAGGAAGGACAGGGCCGAGCAACTAATGAAAAACTGTTTTTT.

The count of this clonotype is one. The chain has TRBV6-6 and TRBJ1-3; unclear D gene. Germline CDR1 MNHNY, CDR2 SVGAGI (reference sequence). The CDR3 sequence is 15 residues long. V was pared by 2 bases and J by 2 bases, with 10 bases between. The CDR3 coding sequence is TGTGCCAGCAGTTACGAAGGTGTCACTGGAAACACCATATATTTT. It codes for CASSYEGVTGNTIYF.

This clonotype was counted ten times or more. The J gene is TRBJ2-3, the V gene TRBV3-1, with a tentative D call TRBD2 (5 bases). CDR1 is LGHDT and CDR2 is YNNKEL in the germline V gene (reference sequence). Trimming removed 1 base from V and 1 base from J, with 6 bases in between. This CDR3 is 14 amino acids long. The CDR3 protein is CASSQGTRTDTQYF. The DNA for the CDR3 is TGTGCCAGCAGCCAAGGGACTCGCACAGATACGCAGTATTTT.

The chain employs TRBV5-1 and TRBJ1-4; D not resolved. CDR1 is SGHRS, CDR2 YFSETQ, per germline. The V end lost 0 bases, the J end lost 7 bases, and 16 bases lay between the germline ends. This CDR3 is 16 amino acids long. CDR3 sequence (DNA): TGCGCCAGCAGCTTGGCCGAGGTCAAGTGGGGTGAAAAACTGTTTTTT. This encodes CASSLAEVKWGEKLFF.

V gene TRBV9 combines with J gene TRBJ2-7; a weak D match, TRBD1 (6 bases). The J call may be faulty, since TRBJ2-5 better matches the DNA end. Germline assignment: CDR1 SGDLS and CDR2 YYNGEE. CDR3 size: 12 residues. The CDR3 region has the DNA TGTGCCAGCAGCAGGACAGAGGAGACCCAGTACTTC. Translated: CASSRTEETQYF.

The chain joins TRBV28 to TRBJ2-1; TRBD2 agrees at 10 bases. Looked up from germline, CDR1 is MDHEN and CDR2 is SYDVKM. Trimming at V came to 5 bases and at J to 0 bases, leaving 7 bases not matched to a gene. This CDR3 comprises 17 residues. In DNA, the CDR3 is TGTGCCAGCAGTCCTAGCGGGAGAGGCATCTCCTACAATGAGCAGTTCTTC. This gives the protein CASSPSGRGISYNEQFF.

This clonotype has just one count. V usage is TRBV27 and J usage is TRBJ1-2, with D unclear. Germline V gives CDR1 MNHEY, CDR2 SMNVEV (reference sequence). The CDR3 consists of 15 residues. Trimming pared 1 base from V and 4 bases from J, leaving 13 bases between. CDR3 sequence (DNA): TGTGCCAGCAGTTTATATTACGGGAGCGGCTATGGCTACACCTTC. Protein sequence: CASSLYYGSGYGYTF.

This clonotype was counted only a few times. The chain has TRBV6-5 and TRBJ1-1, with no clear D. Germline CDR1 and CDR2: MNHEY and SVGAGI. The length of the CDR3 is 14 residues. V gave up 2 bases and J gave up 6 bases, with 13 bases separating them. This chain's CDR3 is CASSYRDEGAEAFF. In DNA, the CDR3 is TGTGCCAGCAGTTACCGAGATGAGGGTGCTGAAGCTTTCTTT.

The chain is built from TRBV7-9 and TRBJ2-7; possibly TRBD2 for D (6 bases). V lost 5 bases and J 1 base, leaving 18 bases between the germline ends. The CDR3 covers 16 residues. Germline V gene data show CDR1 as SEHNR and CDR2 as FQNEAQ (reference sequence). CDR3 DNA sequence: TGTGCCAGCAGCATACCCGCCGGGGGACGGTCCTACGAGCAGTACTTC. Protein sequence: CASSIPAGGRSYEQYF.

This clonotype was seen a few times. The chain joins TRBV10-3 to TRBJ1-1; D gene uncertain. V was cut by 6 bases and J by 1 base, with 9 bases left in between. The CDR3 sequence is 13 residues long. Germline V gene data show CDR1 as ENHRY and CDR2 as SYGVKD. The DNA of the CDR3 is TGTGCCATCAGCCCCGAACCGAACACTGAAGCTTTCTTT. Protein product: CAISPEPNTEAFF.

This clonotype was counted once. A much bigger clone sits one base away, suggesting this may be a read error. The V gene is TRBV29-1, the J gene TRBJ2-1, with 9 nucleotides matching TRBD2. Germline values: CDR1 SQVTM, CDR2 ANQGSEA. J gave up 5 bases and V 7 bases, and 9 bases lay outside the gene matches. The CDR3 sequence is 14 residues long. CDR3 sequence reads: CSARSGRPHNEQFF. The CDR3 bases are TGCAGCGCCAGAAGCGGGAGGCCCCACAATGAGCAGTTCTTC.

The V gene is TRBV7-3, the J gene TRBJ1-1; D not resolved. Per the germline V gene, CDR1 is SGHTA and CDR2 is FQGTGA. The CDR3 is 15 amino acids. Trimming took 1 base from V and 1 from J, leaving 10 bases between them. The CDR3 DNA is TGTGCCAGCAGCTTAAATGGAGGAGGGAACACTGAAGCTTTCTTT. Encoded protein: CASSLNGGGNTEAFF.

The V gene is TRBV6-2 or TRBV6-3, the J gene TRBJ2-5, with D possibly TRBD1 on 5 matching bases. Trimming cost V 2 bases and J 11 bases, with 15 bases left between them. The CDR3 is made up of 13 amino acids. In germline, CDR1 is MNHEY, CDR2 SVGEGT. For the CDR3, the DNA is TGTGCCAGCAGTTACGGCAGGGCCTACGGGCAGTACTTC. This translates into CASSYGRAYGQYF.

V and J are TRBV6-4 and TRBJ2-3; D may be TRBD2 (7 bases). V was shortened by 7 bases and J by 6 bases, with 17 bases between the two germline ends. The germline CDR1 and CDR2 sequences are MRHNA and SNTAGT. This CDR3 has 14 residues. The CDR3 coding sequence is TGTGCCAGCATAATAGCCGGGGGGCGCGATACGCAGTATTTT. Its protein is CASIIAGGRDTQYF.